The subject of this entry is one T cell receptor beta chain. This sample was included in a study of blood T cell repertoires in COVID-19. Study summary: Sites across the United States, Italy and Spain contributed samples from acute and convalescent COVID-19. T cells, B-cell-depleted T cells, or PBMCs supplied cDNA or gDNA.

Authors' analysis steps: Scientists estimated how many nucleated cells there were by amplifying reference gene primers. Some clones are missing from TCRdb's copy, which holds only in-frame ones; the method was immunoSEQ multiplex PCR. V, J and clone size are taken as reported in that table, and D and trimming were inferred from the DNA itself. The sample lists 200,000 to 300,000 clones; roughly four fifths were seen once. V was trimmed by 5 bases and J by 3 bases, leaving 13 bases between them. This CDR3 has 14 amino acids. CDR1 ENHRY and CDR2 SYGVKD come from the germline V gene. Source material: peripheral blood. The V gene is TRBV10-3, the J gene TRBJ1-2, with TRBD1 as a possible D gene (5 bases). The sequence was collected from a man in his forties or fifties with acute or convalescent COVID-19. The CDR3 DNA is TGTGCCATCAGTCCGGCGGGACGGGACTATGGCTACACCTTC. As protein: CAISPAGRDYGYTF.